Listed below are T cell receptor beta chains from one sample, sequenced in a study of vaccination and CD4 T cells after COVID-19. No cognate antigen is known for these TCRs. MiXCR was run by TCRdb on the PCR reads, yielding one entry per CDR3 protein. The table has approximately 15,000 distinct CDR3 sequences, less than 45% seen once. Specimen: CD4+ T cells from blood, cultured in vitro, collected before SARS-CoV-2 vaccination. The receptors stem from a human donor who received a COVID-19 vaccine. The CDR3 runs from the conserved cysteine through the conserved F or W. The D gene is left open where the match is weak. Not all rows give a size; the values are once, few, many and, for expanded clones, a class.

cdr3_length: 14
j_call: TRBJ2-1
d_call: NA
v_call: TRBV2
clone_size: NA
cdr3_aa: CASQEGRGGNEQFF
cdr3_nt: TGTGCCAGCCAAGAAGGACGGGGAGGCAATGAGCAGTTCTTC

cdr3_length: 11
j_call: TRBJ1-1
d_call: NA
v_call: TRBV18
clone_size: NA
cdr3_aa: CASSREGEAFF
cdr3_nt: TGTGCCAGCTCCCGAGAGGGTGAAGCTTTCTTT

cdr3_length: 15
j_call: TRBJ2-7
d_call: NA
v_call: TRBV7-2
clone_size: NA
cdr3_aa: CASSLSSGGRDEQYF
cdr3_nt: TGTGCCAGCAGCTTGAGCTCCGGGGGCCGCGACGAGCAGTACTTC

cdr3_length: 13
j_call: TRBJ2-7
d_call: TRBD1
v_call: TRBV6-1
clone_size: few
cdr3_aa: CASSRQGPYEQYF
cdr3_nt: TGTGCCAGCAGTAGACAGGGGCCCTACGAGCAGTACTTC

cdr3_length: 18
j_call: TRBJ2-3
d_call: TRBD2
v_call: TRBV15
clone_size: NA
cdr3_aa: CATSRDVGLAGLTDTQYF
cdr3_nt: TGTGCCACCAGCAGAGATGTGGGACTAGCGGGGCTCACAGATACGCAGTATTTT

cdr3_length: 15
j_call: TRBJ2-2
d_call: NA
v_call: TRBV29-1
clone_size: once
cdr3_aa: CSARKGGDNTGELFF
cdr3_nt: TGCAGCGCTCGAAAGGGCGGGGATAACACCGGGGAGCTGTTTTTT

cdr3_length: 15
j_call: TRBJ2-1
d_call: NA
v_call: TRBV7-2
clone_size: NA
cdr3_aa: CASSYARSSYNEQFF
cdr3_nt: TGTGCCAGCAGCTATGCACGTTCCTCCTACAATGAGCAGTTCTTC

cdr3_length: 16
j_call: TRBJ2-3
d_call: TRBD1
v_call: TRBV12-3/TRBV12-4
clone_size: few
cdr3_aa: CASSPPSGGSTDTQYF
cdr3_nt: TGTGCCAGCAGTCCCCCCTCAGGGGGTAGCACAGATACGCAGTATTTT

cdr3_length: 17
j_call: TRBJ2-5
d_call: NA
v_call: TRBV12-3/TRBV12-4
clone_size: NA
cdr3_aa: CASSPSQGGTVPETQYF
cdr3_nt: TGTGCCAGCAGTCCCAGTCAGGGGGGAACGGTTCCAGAGACCCAGTACTTC

cdr3_length: 17
j_call: TRBJ1-5
d_call: NA
v_call: TRBV12-3/TRBV12-4
clone_size: NA
cdr3_aa: CASSLKRGSYSNQPQHF
cdr3_nt: TGTGCCAGCAGTTTAAAGAGGGGCAGTTATAGCAATCAGCCCCAGCATTTT

cdr3_length: 20
j_call: TRBJ2-3
d_call: TRBD2
v_call: TRBV7-8
clone_size: few
cdr3_aa: CASSLRVPGGVDERTDTQYF
cdr3_nt: TGTGCCAGCAGCTTAAGAGTACCGGGGGGGGTGGATGAGCGCACAGATACGCAGTATTTT

cdr3_length: 12
j_call: TRBJ1-2
d_call: TRBD1
v_call: TRBV20-1
clone_size: NA
cdr3_aa: CSARLTGGGYTF
cdr3_nt: TGCAGTGCTAGACTCACAGGGGGCGGCTACACCTTC

cdr3_length: 12
j_call: TRBJ1-2
d_call: NA
v_call: TRBV12-3/TRBV12-4
clone_size: few
cdr3_aa: CASSLARYGYTF
cdr3_nt: TGTGCCAGCAGCTTGGCCCGCTATGGCTACACCTTC

cdr3_length: 14
j_call: TRBJ1-1
d_call: TRBD1
v_call: TRBV7-9
clone_size: NA
cdr3_aa: CASSTGDTRVEAFF
cdr3_nt: TGTGCCAGCAGTACAGGGGACACACGGGTCGAAGCTTTCTTT

cdr3_length: 13
j_call: TRBJ1-2
d_call: NA
v_call: TRBV5-6
clone_size: NA
cdr3_aa: CASSEATLYGYTF
cdr3_nt: TGTGCCAGCAGCGAGGCAACTCTATATGGCTACACCTTC

cdr3_length: 13
j_call: TRBJ1-2
d_call: NA
v_call: TRBV27
clone_size: few
cdr3_aa: CASSQDRNYGYTF
cdr3_nt: TGTGCCAGCAGTCAGGACAGAAACTATGGCTACACCTTC

cdr3_length: 13
j_call: TRBJ2-1
d_call: NA
v_call: TRBV12-3/TRBV12-4
clone_size: few
cdr3_aa: CASSFRQYNEQFF
cdr3_nt: TGTGCCAGCAGTTTTCGACAATACAATGAGCAGTTCTTC

cdr3_length: 12
j_call: TRBJ1-2
d_call: NA
v_call: TRBV10-3
clone_size: NA
cdr3_aa: CAISSVGYGYTF
cdr3_nt: TGTGCCATCAGCTCGGTGGGTTATGGCTACACCTTC

cdr3_length: 16
j_call: TRBJ2-2
d_call: TRBD1
v_call: TRBV7-9
clone_size: few
cdr3_aa: CASSTQTGGGTGELFF
cdr3_nt: TGTGCCAGCAGCACTCAGACAGGGGGCGGGACCGGGGAGCTGTTTTTT

cdr3_length: 14
j_call: TRBJ2-7
d_call: NA
v_call: TRBV20-1
clone_size: NA
cdr3_aa: CSDEASRGDYEQYF
cdr3_nt: TGCAGTGACGAGGCGTCGCGGGGTGACTACGAGCAGTACTTC

cdr3_length: 15
j_call: TRBJ1-1
d_call: NA
v_call: TRBV15
clone_size: NA
cdr3_aa: CATSRGGRVNTEAFF
cdr3_nt: TGTGCCACCAGCAGAGGGGGGAGGGTGAACACTGAAGCTTTCTTT

cdr3_length: 15
j_call: TRBJ2-7
d_call: NA
v_call: TRBV7-9
clone_size: NA
cdr3_aa: CASSLERRQSYEQYF
cdr3_nt: TGTGCCAGCAGCTTGGAAAGGAGACAGAGCTACGAGCAGTACTTC

cdr3_length: 14
j_call: TRBJ2-5
d_call: NA
v_call: TRBV6-1
clone_size: few
cdr3_aa: CASLGRGKQETQYF
cdr3_nt: TGTGCCAGCTTGGGGAGGGGGAAACAAGAGACCCAGTACTTC

cdr3_length: 15
j_call: TRBJ1-4
d_call: TRBD1
v_call: TRBV19
clone_size: NA
cdr3_aa: CASSMTGGTNEKLFF
cdr3_nt: TGTGCCAGTAGTATGACAGGGGGAACTAATGAAAAACTGTTTTTT

cdr3_length: 14
j_call: TRBJ1-5
d_call: NA
v_call: TRBV19
clone_size: few
cdr3_aa: CASSIVRYQSAQHF
cdr3_nt: TGTGCCAGTAGTATCGTCCGTTATCAATCAGCCCAGCATTTT

cdr3_length: 11
j_call: TRBJ2-5
d_call: NA
v_call: TRBV6-5
clone_size: few
cdr3_aa: CASSSKGTQYF
cdr3_nt: TGTGCCAGCAGTTCTAAGGGTACCCAGTACTTC

cdr3_length: 16
j_call: TRBJ1-2
d_call: NA
v_call: TRBV7-2
clone_size: few
cdr3_aa: CASSLDASQDYYGYTF
cdr3_nt: TGTGCCAGCAGCTTAGATGCTTCTCAGGACTACTATGGCTACACCTTC

cdr3_length: 15
j_call: TRBJ1-1
d_call: NA
v_call: TRBV6-1
clone_size: NA
cdr3_aa: CASSEGQGLRTEAFF
cdr3_nt: TGTGCCAGCAGTGAAGGGCAAGGGCTGAGGACTGAAGCTTTCTTT

cdr3_length: 14
j_call: TRBJ2-7
d_call: NA
v_call: TRBV7-9
clone_size: few
cdr3_aa: CASSLVARTGEQYF
cdr3_nt: TGTGCCAGCAGCTTAGTAGCCCGTACAGGCGAGCAGTACTTC

cdr3_length: 15
j_call: TRBJ1-6
d_call: TRBD1
v_call: TRBV6-1
clone_size: NA
cdr3_aa: CASSGDSGGNSPLHF
cdr3_nt: TGTGCCAGCAGTGGGGACAGCGGAGGTAATTCACCCCTCCACTTT

cdr3_length: 14
j_call: TRBJ2-3
d_call: NA
v_call: TRBV28
clone_size: NA
cdr3_aa: CASRGWSLTDTQYF
cdr3_nt: TGTGCCAGCCGAGGTTGGAGTCTCACAGATACGCAGTATTTT

cdr3_length: 13
j_call: TRBJ1-1
d_call: TRBD1
v_call: TRBV25-1
clone_size: NA
cdr3_aa: CASSGTGGLEAFF
cdr3_nt: TGTGCCAGCAGTGGCACAGGGGGCCTTGAAGCTTTCTTT

cdr3_length: 12
j_call: TRBJ1-2
d_call: TRBD1
v_call: TRBV25-1
clone_size: few
cdr3_aa: CASSGRGHGYTF
cdr3_nt: TGTGCCAGCAGTGGCAGGGGGCATGGCTACACCTTC

cdr3_length: 17
j_call: TRBJ2-4
d_call: TRBD1
v_call: TRBV5-1
clone_size: NA
cdr3_aa: CASSLHWGQLNKNIQYF
cdr3_nt: TGCGCCAGCAGCTTGCATTGGGGACAGCTAAACAAAAACATTCAGTACTTC

cdr3_length: 16
j_call: TRBJ2-3
d_call: TRBD1
v_call: TRBV9
clone_size: NA
cdr3_aa: CASSVGQGVGTDTQYF
cdr3_nt: TGTGCCAGCAGCGTAGGTCAGGGGGTGGGCACAGATACGCAGTATTTT

cdr3_length: 14
j_call: TRBJ1-1
d_call: NA
v_call: TRBV7-6
clone_size: NA
cdr3_aa: CASSATDSNTEAFF
cdr3_nt: TGTGCCAGCAGCGCGACGGACAGTAACACTGAAGCTTTCTTT

cdr3_length: 17
j_call: TRBJ2-3
d_call: TRBD1
v_call: TRBV11-1
clone_size: few
cdr3_aa: CASSQPLTGFSTDTQYF
cdr3_nt: TGTGCCAGCAGCCAACCACTGACAGGGTTTAGCACAGATACGCAGTATTTT

cdr3_length: 13
j_call: TRBJ2-7
d_call: NA
v_call: TRBV30
clone_size: NA
cdr3_aa: CALRRTRNYEQYF
cdr3_nt: TGTGCCCTCCGACGGACGAGGAACTACGAGCAGTACTTC

cdr3_length: 16
j_call: TRBJ2-5
d_call: TRBD1
v_call: TRBV11-3
clone_size: NA
cdr3_aa: CASSHTGVIGQETQYF
cdr3_nt: TGTGCCAGCAGCCATACAGGGGTAATAGGGCAAGAGACCCAGTACTTC

cdr3_length: 13
j_call: TRBJ1-1
d_call: NA
v_call: TRBV5-5
clone_size: once
cdr3_aa: CASMGRVNEEAFF
cdr3_nt: TGTGCCAGCATGGGAAGGGTCAACGAGGAAGCTTTCTTT

cdr3_length: 13
j_call: TRBJ1-2
d_call: TRBD1
v_call: TRBV24-1
clone_size: NA
cdr3_aa: CATAGQGTSSYTF
cdr3_nt: TGTGCCACTGCGGGACAGGGAACGAGTAGCTACACCTTC

cdr3_length: 11
j_call: TRBJ1-4
d_call: TRBD1
v_call: TRBV19
clone_size: few
cdr3_aa: CASSVRGKLFF
cdr3_nt: TGTGCCAGTAGTGTCAGGGGGAAACTGTTTTTT

cdr3_length: 15
j_call: TRBJ1-5
d_call: TRBD1
v_call: TRBV10-3
clone_size: NA
cdr3_aa: CAISDRDSFNQPQHF
cdr3_nt: TGTGCCATCAGTGACCGGGACAGTTTCAATCAGCCCCAGCATTTT

cdr3_length: 16
j_call: TRBJ1-5
d_call: NA
v_call: TRBV7-3
clone_size: NA
cdr3_aa: CASSLLDTGNDQPQHF
cdr3_nt: TGTGCCAGCAGCTTACTCGACACAGGGAACGATCAGCCCCAGCATTTT

cdr3_length: 13
j_call: TRBJ1-1
d_call: TRBD1
v_call: TRBV7-9
clone_size: few
cdr3_aa: CASSLGGTGKAFF
cdr3_nt: TGTGCCAGCAGCTTAGGGGGGACAGGTAAAGCTTTCTTT

cdr3_length: 16
j_call: TRBJ1-5
d_call: NA
v_call: TRBV2
clone_size: NA
cdr3_aa: CASSEQDRRPNQPQHF
cdr3_nt: TGTGCCAGCAGTGAACAGGACAGAAGACCCAATCAGCCCCAGCATTTT

cdr3_length: 14
j_call: TRBJ2-3
d_call: TRBD2
v_call: TRBV12-3/TRBV12-4
clone_size: NA
cdr3_aa: CASSLGLRTDTQYF
cdr3_nt: TGTGCCAGCAGTTTGGGACTACGCACAGATACGCAGTATTTT

cdr3_length: 18
j_call: TRBJ2-5
d_call: TRBD2
v_call: TRBV5-1
clone_size: NA
cdr3_aa: CASSSGLAGGRTEETQYF
cdr3_nt: TGCGCCAGCAGCTCCGGACTAGCGGGGGGACGAACCGAAGAGACCCAGTACTTC

cdr3_length: 12
j_call: TRBJ1-1
d_call: TRBD1
v_call: TRBV19
clone_size: few
cdr3_aa: CASSYRGREAFF
cdr3_nt: TGTGCCAGTAGTTACAGGGGGCGAGAAGCTTTCTTT

cdr3_length: 14
j_call: TRBJ1-3
d_call: NA
v_call: TRBV19
clone_size: NA
cdr3_aa: CASSTTGAGNTIYF
cdr3_nt: TGTGCCAGTAGTACGACAGGAGCCGGAAACACCATATATTTT

cdr3_length: 13
j_call: TRBJ1-1
d_call: NA
v_call: TRBV12-3/TRBV12-4
clone_size: NA
cdr3_aa: CASSLFRDTEAFF
cdr3_nt: TGTGCCAGCAGTTTATTCAGGGACACTGAAGCTTTCTTT

cdr3_length: 13
j_call: TRBJ1-6
d_call: TRBD1
v_call: TRBV20-1
clone_size: few
cdr3_aa: CSAGRQGGSPLHF
cdr3_nt: TGCAGTGCCGGACGACAGGGTGGTTCACCCCTCCACTTT

cdr3_length: 10
j_call: TRBJ1-6
d_call: NA
v_call: TRBV20-1
clone_size: NA
cdr3_aa: CSALSGALHF
cdr3_nt: TGCAGTGCCCTCTCTGGGGCCCTCCACTTT

cdr3_length: 14
j_call: TRBJ2-7
d_call: TRBD2
v_call: TRBV7-3
clone_size: NA
cdr3_aa: CASSLTGGNYEQYF
cdr3_nt: TGTGCCAGCAGCTTAACGGGGGGGAACTACGAGCAGTACTTC